The 6 T cell receptor beta chains in this list originate from one sample, sequenced in a study of blood T cell repertoires in COVID-19. Sequencing used immunoSEQ multiplex PCR; TCRdb keeps in-frame clones, though not all of them. The table records about 330,000 clones, 75% to 90% of them present only once. Sequencing was carried out using PBMCs or T cells enriched from blood (not recorded which). All receptors derive from a man in his thirties or forties who had recovered from COVID-19.

This chain joins TRBV29-1 and TRBJ2-1, with 14 positions matching TRBD2. This CDR3 has 17 amino acids. V trimming: 7 bases; J trimming: 6 bases; junction bases outside the gene matches: 14. CDR1 SQVTM and CDR2 ANQGSEA come from the germline V gene. CDR3 nucleotide sequence: TGCAGCGCCGCGACTAGCGGGGGGGCCCAGGGTGCCAATGAGCAGTTCTTC. It yields the protein CSAATSGGAQGANEQFF.

The chain joins TRBV28 to TRBJ1-6; 11 bases fit TRBD1. This CDR3 comprises 14 residues. CDR1 and CDR2 (germline): MDHEN, SYDVKM. V gave up 7 bases and J gave up 10 bases; unmatched junction bases: 6. The CDR3 loop is CASTRTGGGSPLHF. CDR3 sequence (DNA): TGTGCCAGCACCCGGACAGGGGGCGGATCACCCCTCCACTTT.

This rearrangement joins TRBV19 to TRBJ2-2; D possibly corresponds to TRBD1 (6 bases). Germline assignment: CDR1 LNHDA and CDR2 SQIVND (reference sequence). Trimming left V 6 bases short and J 5 bases short, with 19 bases between. The CDR3 runs to 16 residues. The CDR3 loop reads CASSLFLNRETGELFF. The DNA of the CDR3 is TGTGCCAGTAGCCTTTTCCTAAACAGGGAGACCGGGGAGCTGTTTTTT.

The table lists this clone with a count of one. The chain links TRBV14 to TRBJ1-5, with 7 bases aligning to TRBD1. V lost 3 bases, J lost 11 bases, and 22 bases stayed unmatched. Germline V gene lookup returns CDR1 SGHDN and CDR2 FVKESK. The CDR3 runs 18 residues. This chain's CDR3 is CASSHWTRGGQSRRTQHF. The CDR3 region has the DNA TGTGCCAGCAGCCACTGGACCCGAGGGGGACAGAGCCGGAGGACCCAGCATTTT.

The V and J genes are TRBV7-9 and TRBJ2-3, with 14 bases lining up with TRBD2. Germline CDR1 SEHNR, CDR2 FQNEAQ (reference sequence). J lost 4 bases, V lost 5 bases, and 14 bases had no gene match. CDR3 size: 19 residues. The CDR3 loop is CASSPGLAGVYLGSDTQYF. The CDR3 DNA sequence: TGTGCCAGCAGCCCGGGACTAGCGGGGGTCTATCTTGGGTCAGATACGCAGTATTTT.

This rearrangement joins TRBV5-1 to TRBJ1-2; D is perhaps TRBD1 (5 bases). The CDR3 is 14 amino acids. The V end lost 1 base, the J end lost 6 bases, and 13 bases lay between the germline ends. Looked up from germline, CDR1 is SGHRS and CDR2 is YFSETQ. CDR3 protein: CASSLFPAGDGYTF. DNA for the CDR3: TGCGCCAGCAGCTTGTTCCCGGCGGGGGATGGCTACACCTTC.